One sample yielded the 22 T cell receptor beta chains listed below, sequenced in a study of CD8+CD57+ T cells in acquired aplastic anemia. Profiles of TCR beta VDJ and CDR3 were generated from a genomic DNA template. TCRdb redid the calling of the reads with MiXCR, one entry per CDR3 protein. The table includes more than 250,000 distinct CDR3 sequences, approximately 57% detected once. Source material: sorted CD4+, CD8+, or CD8+CD57+ T cells (not recorded which) from PBMCs. All receptors come from a human donor with severe aplastic anemia or a healthy control (not recorded which).

J is TRBJ2-5 and V is TRBV25-1, with 7 bases identical to TRBD1. The CDR3 has 14 residues. J was trimmed by 2 bases and V by 3 bases; bases with no gene match: 3. Germline CDR1 reads MGHDK; CDR2 reads SYGVNS. The CDR3 DNA follows: TGTGCCAGCAGTGAGAACAGGGGACAAGAGACCCAGTACTTC. It codes for CASSENRGQETQYF.

This clonotype came up many times. The chain uses TRBV20-1 and TRBJ2-7, with a weak D call TRBD1 (6 bases). CDR1 is DFQATT, CDR2 SNEGSKA, per germline (reference sequence). The CDR3 runs to 10 residues. V dropped 8 bases and J dropped 5 bases, with 10 bases sitting between them. This CDR3 reads CSPHRDEQYF. Written as DNA, the CDR3 is TGCAGTCCCCACAGGGACGAGCAGTACTTC.

The chain uses TRBV5-4 and TRBJ2-4; 9 nucleotides agree with TRBD1. Germline V gives CDR1 SGHNT, CDR2 YYREEE (reference sequence). This CDR3 is built from 18 residues. V gave up 0 bases and J gave up 0 bases; unmatched junction bases: 7. As DNA, the CDR3 is TGTGCCAGCAGCTTGGGGACAGGGGTGGGATTAGCCAAAAACATTCAGTACTTC. Residues: CASSLGTGVGLAKNIQYF.

This clonotype was recorded once. V is TRBV2 and J is TRBJ1-2, with TRBD1 as a possible D gene (5 bases). Per germline, CDR1 SNHLY and CDR2 FYNNEI. CDR3 length equals 15 residues. The V end was cut by 6 bases, the J end by 3 bases, with 17 bases between. CDR3 sequence reads: CASSVSPGWYYGYTF. In DNA form, the CDR3 reads TGTGCCAGCAGCGTCAGCCCAGGGTGGTACTATGGCTACACCTTC.

In this sample, this clonotype turned up many times. The V and J genes are TRBV7-2 and TRBJ2-1, with a possible D match to TRBD2 (7 bases). V was trimmed by 5 bases and J by 6 bases, leaving 8 bases between them. Germline CDR1 SGHTA, CDR2 FQGNSA. This CDR3 contains 12 residues. The CDR3 DNA follows: TGTGCCAGCAGCCGGGGGGCCAATGAGCAGTTCTTC. Residues: CASSRGANEQFF.

In this sample, this clonotype turned up many times. The rearrangement uses TRBV7-9 and TRBJ2-1; no clear D. Germline V gene data show CDR1 as SEHNR and CDR2 as FQNEAQ (reference sequence). CDR3 length equals 12 residues. Between the trimmed V and J ends, which lost 2 bases and 9 bases, there was a span of 8 bases. The CDR3 loop is CASSLSRSEQFF. CDR3 DNA sequence: TGTGCCAGCAGCTTATCCAGATCTGAGCAGTTCTTC.

V usage is TRBV7-9 and J usage is TRBJ2-7; D possibly corresponds to TRBD1 (5 bases). The germline gives CDR1 SEHNR, CDR2 FQNEAQ (reference sequence). This CDR3 is built from 12 residues. V shed 3 bases and J shed 5 bases, with 8 bases lying between them. Here the CDR3 DNA reads TGTGCCAGCAGCTTCATAGGGGACGAGCAGTACTTC. It yields the protein CASSFIGDEQYF.

This clonotype was recorded many times. The rearrangement joins TRBV9 to TRBJ2-7, with D perhaps matching TRBD2 (5 bases). CDR1 and CDR2 (germline): SGDLS, YYNGEE. This CDR3 spans 13 amino acids. The ends were cut back, 7 bases at V and 4 bases at J, with 15 bases in the middle. CDR3 in amino acids: CASGGRNLYEQYF. The CDR3 nucleotides are TGTGCCAGCGGAGGAAGGAACCTATACGAGCAGTACTTC.

The J gene is TRBJ2-3, the V gene TRBV20-1; the match to TRBD2 covers 7 bases. The CDR3 sequence is 13 residues long. The ends lost 0 bases at V and 14 bases at J; junction bases unmatched: 11. Germline V lookup: CDR1 DFQATT, CDR2 SNEGSKA (reference sequence). This CDR3 is CSARDGGIAPPYF. As DNA, the CDR3 is TGCAGTGCTAGAGACGGGGGGATTGCCCCGCCGTATTTT.

CDR3: CAISRAGSLRPGELFF. The CDR3 bases are TGTGCCATCAGTAGGGCGGGATCACTAAGACCCGGGGAGCTGTTTTTT. The chain employs TRBV10-3 and TRBJ2-2; TRBD2 might be the D (6 bases). The CDR3 is 16 residues long. V was shortened by 5 bases and J by 6 bases, with 19 bases between the two germline ends. The V gene's germline CDR1 is ENHRY and CDR2 SYGVKD.

V and J are TRBV20-1 and TRBJ1-1; D gene ambiguous. Germline CDR1 and CDR2: DFQATT and SNEGSKA (reference sequence). This CDR3 comprises 14 residues. Trimming stripped 5 bases from V and 0 bases from J, with 13 bases between. The CDR3 DNA is TGCAGTGCTCCGGCCAGGCTAATGAACACTGAAGCTTTCTTT. Translation: CSAPARLMNTEAFF.

V and J are TRBV7-9 and TRBJ2-7, with D possibly matching TRBD2 (5 bases). The V end lost 3 bases, the J end lost 5 bases, and 11 bases lay between the germline ends. This CDR3 has 13 residues. Germline loops: CDR1 SEHNR, CDR2 FQNEAQ (reference sequence). The CDR3 nucleotides read TGTGCCAGCAGCTTCAGCGGCAGGCACGAGCAGTACTTC. It yields the protein CASSFSGRHEQYF. Complete variable domain (other parts from reference TRBV7-9 and TRBJ2-7): DTGVSQNPRHKITKRGQNVTFRCDPISEHNRLYWYRQTLGQGPEFLTYFQNEAQLEKSRLLSDRFSAERPKGSFSTLEIQRTEQGDSAMYLCASSFSGRHEQYFGPGTRLTVT.

The genes are TRBV9 and TRBJ1-6; D gene uncertain. The CDR3 extends over 14 amino acids. Germline CDR1 SGDLS, CDR2 YYNGEE. The V end was cut by 0 bases, the J end by 11 bases, with 12 bases between. The chain's CDR3 is CASSVGGRGAPLHF. CDR3 sequence (DNA): TGTGCCAGCAGCGTAGGTGGGCGTGGGGCACCCCTCCACTTT.

The chain links TRBV5-1 to TRBJ2-7, with 11 bases lining up with TRBD2. The J segment lost 7 bases and the V segment lost 4 bases, leaving 10 bases of the junction unmatched. The length of the CDR3 is 15 residues. CDR1 is SGHRS, CDR2 YFSETQ, per germline. The CDR3: CASSGETSGTREQYF. The CDR3 region has the DNA TGCGCCAGCAGCGGAGAGACTAGCGGGACGAGGGAGCAGTACTTC.

At least ten counts were recorded for this clonotype. This chain uses TRBV5-5 with TRBJ2-5; TRBD1 aligns across 8 bases. The CDR3 runs 15 residues. CDR1 SGHKS and CDR2 YYEKEE come from the germline V gene (reference sequence). The ends lost 0 bases at V and 3 bases at J; junction bases unmatched: 4. The CDR3 protein is CASSLAGGQEETQYF. Written as DNA, the CDR3 is TGTGCCAGCAGCTTGGCAGGGGGACAGGAAGAGACCCAGTACTTC.

The gene calls are TRBV19 and TRBJ1-1, with D possibly matching TRBD1 (6 bases). CDR3 length equals 15 residues. Germline V CDR1 and CDR2: LNHDA, SQIVND (reference sequence). Between the trimmed V and J ends, which lost 2 bases and 1 base, there was a span of 11 bases. The CDR3 nucleotides read TGTGCCAGTAGTATATCGGGGACACCGAACACTGAAGCTTTCTTT. Its translation: CASSISGTPNTEAFF.

This clonotype was found many times. The rearrangement links TRBV7-3 to TRBJ1-2; D gene uncertain. Germline V gene sequence: CDR1 SGHTA, CDR2 FQGTGA. Trimming cost V 4 bases and J 4 bases, with 16 bases left between them. The CDR3 contains 15 residues. The CDR3 nucleotides read TGTGCCAGCAGCTCAAATACCCTGGGAGTCTATGGCTACACCTTC. It encodes CASSSNTLGVYGYTF.

The chain carries TRBV7-2 and TRBJ2-3; 10 positions agree with TRBD1. Germline CDR1 SGHTA, CDR2 FQGNSA. The CDR3 is 16 residues long. Trimming cost V 5 bases and J 1 base; bases outside gene matches: 6. This CDR3 reads CASSPRGTGGTDTQYF. In nucleotides, the CDR3 is TGTGCCAGCAGCCCAAGGGGGACAGGGGGCACAGATACGCAGTATTTT.

The genes are TRBV10-3 and TRBJ2-3; D is perhaps TRBD2 (5 bases). Trimming took 4 bases from V and 6 from J, leaving 23 bases between them. Germline lookup yields CDR1 ENHRY and CDR2 SYGVKD. The CDR3 spans 17 residues. This chain's CDR3 is CAISARANEGSADTQYF. DNA of the CDR3: TGTGCCATCAGTGCTAGGGCCAACGAGGGTAGCGCGGATACGCAGTATTTT.

V and J are TRBV4-3 and TRBJ2-6; TRBD1 aligns across 8 bases. CDR1 and CDR2 from the germline V gene are LGHNA and YSLEER. V gave up 4 bases and J gave up 3 bases; unmatched junction bases: 2. The CDR3 is 15 residues long. The DNA for the CDR3 is TGCGCCAGCAGCCCAGACAGGGGTGGGGCCAACGTCCTGACTTTC. Translating gives CASSPDRGGANVLTF.

The chain uses TRBV2 and TRBJ1-1, with D possibly being TRBD1 (5 bases). The CDR3 consists of 12 residues. With 4 bases removed from V and 11 bases from J, the gap between germline ends came to 14 bases. Germline V lookup: CDR1 SNHLY, CDR2 FYNNEI. The CDR3 sequence: CASSVSGGRAFF. Here the CDR3 DNA reads TGTGCCAGCAGTGTGTCTGGGGGGAGGGCTTTCTTT.

Points on this clonotype: This may arise from a read error, as a much more abundant clone is one base away. The chain uses TRBV5-6 and TRBJ1-4, with 11 positions matching TRBD1. Per germline, CDR1 SGHDT and CDR2 YYEEEE. The CDR3 sequence is 15 residues long. The CDR3 nucleotides are TGTGCCAGCAGCTTGGCGGGGACAGGGGGTGAAAGACTGTTTTTT. It is translated as CASSLAGTGGERLFF.